The T cell receptor (beta chain) under discussion was sequenced for a study of blood T cell repertoires in COVID-19. Study at large: Samples came from the United States, Italy and Spain, spanning acute and convalescent COVID-19. From T cells, B-cell-depleted T cells, or PBMCs came the material, which was cDNA or gDNA.

Original handling: Cell counts per sample came from amplifying reference gene primers. Sequencing was performed with immunoSEQ multiplex PCR; in TCRdb, only in-frame clones are kept and a portion is missing. V and J calls and clone size are as listed in that table; D and trimming were resolved from the DNA. Of fewer than 130,000 clones listed, roughly nine tenths are singletons. This clone was seen only once. Germline loops: CDR1 SGHVS, CDR2 FQNEAQ. J lost 0 bases, V lost 4 bases, and 3 bases had no gene match. The CDR3 consists of 15 residues. The chain carries TRBV7-8 and TRBJ1-1; 9 positions match TRBD1. This TCR was recovered from a woman older than 75 with acute or convalescent COVID-19. Specimen: peripheral blood. The CDR3 coding sequence is TGTGCCAGCAGCTCGGACAGGGGATTGAACACTGAAGCTTTCTTT. Translating gives CASSSDRGLNTEAFF. Full variable domain (rest looked up from reference TRBV7-8 and TRBJ1-1): GAGVSQSPRYKVAKRGQDVALRCDPISGHVSLFWYQQALGQGPEFLTYFQNEAQLDKSGLPSDRFFAERPEGSVSTLKIQRTQQEDSAVYLCASSSDRGLNTEAFFGQGTRLTVV.